Each of the 8 T cell receptor beta chains below was sequenced from the same sample in a study of cytomegalovirus exposure and HLA in healthy donors. It was with 60 Vbeta and 13 Jbeta primers that the PCR ran. The method was immunoSEQ multiplex PCR; TCRdb's version includes in-frame clones alone and lacks a portion of them. This table has approximately 160,000 clones, around 78% appearing once. Sequencing was carried out using PBMCs. All receptors derive from a woman aged 35 to 49 in good health and CMV-seronegative.

In nucleotides, the CDR3 is TGTGCCAGCAGCTTGGGACACTCTGGAAACACCATATATTTT. It yields the protein CASSLGHSGNTIYF. The chain couples TRBV5-8 to TRBJ1-3; D unclear. Germline CDR1 reads SGHTS; CDR2 reads YDEGEE. V was trimmed by 0 bases and J by 0 bases, leaving 4 bases between them. The CDR3 has 14 residues.

The genes are TRBV4-1 and TRBJ2-3; maybe TRBD2 (7 bases). Trimming stripped 0 bases from V and 5 bases from J, with 12 bases between. From germline, CDR1 is MGHRA and CDR2 YSYEKL. The CDR3 has 15 amino acids. DNA of the CDR3: TGCGCCAGCAGCCAAGAGTCGGGGGGCAGAGATACGCAGTATTTT. Encoded protein: CASSQESGGRDTQYF.

The rearrangement links TRBV15 to TRBJ1-2; a possible D gene is TRBD1 (5 bases). V was trimmed by 3 bases and J by 3 bases, leaving 14 bases between them. In germline, CDR1 is LNHNV, CDR2 YYDKDF (reference sequence). The CDR3 consists of 15 residues. The CDR3 region is CATSRGKVGDYGYTF. In DNA form, the CDR3 reads TGTGCCACCAGCAGGGGGAAGGTAGGGGACTATGGCTACACCTTC.

The chain links TRBV7-3 to TRBJ2-1; 9 positions match TRBD2. Per the germline V gene, CDR1 is SGHTA and CDR2 is FQGTGA. Losses at the gene ends were 2 bases for V and 5 bases for J; bases not matched to a gene: 4. This CDR3 has 15 residues. The CDR3 DNA is TGTGCCAGCAGCTTAGGGCTAGCGGGGAACAATGAGCAGTTCTTC. It translates to CASSLGLAGNNEQFF.

Remarks on this clone: Other DNA sequences within the sample encode an identical CDR3. This chain uses TRBV5-1 with TRBJ2-5; TRBD2 matches 9 bases. The germline V gene has CDR1 SGHRS and CDR2 YFSETQ. There are 15 residues in the CDR3. Unmatched junction bases numbered 3, after V lost 2 bases and J lost 1 base. This chain's CDR3 is CASSLGSGSQETQYF. The DNA for the CDR3 is TGCGCCAGCAGCTTAGGTAGCGGGAGCCAAGAGACCCAGTACTTC.

This rearrangement joins TRBV18 to TRBJ2-3; 10 bases agree with TRBD2. V shed 2 bases, J shed 0 bases, and the junction held 20 bases outside the gene matches. There are 22 residues in the CDR3. Germline V gene lookup returns CDR1 KGHSH and CDR2 LQKENI. The CDR3 spells CASSPSDSRSQREGYSTDTQYF. The CDR3 nucleotides are TGTGCCAGCTCACCATCGGACTCAAGGTCCCAGCGGGAGGGTTATAGCACAGATACGCAGTATTTT.

CDR3 coding DNA: TGCACCACAGGGTCCTCCGCCGATGATCAGCCCCAGCATTTT. It encodes CTTGSSADDQPQHF. V and J are TRBV29-1 and TRBJ1-5, with D perhaps matching TRBD1 (6 bases). Germline-derived CDR1 and CDR2 are SQVTM and ANQGSEA. CDR3 size: 14 residues.

V usage is TRBV4-2 and J usage is TRBJ2-5, with 11 bases identical to TRBD2. The DNA end is a closer match to TRBJ2-7, so the J assignment may be wrong. The CDR3 spans 16 residues. Germline CDR1 reads LGHNA; CDR2 reads YNFKEQ. CDR3 nucleotides: TGTGCCAGCAGCCAAGATGGGACTAGCGGCCCCTACGAGCAGTACTTC. It is translated as CASSQDGTSGPYEQYF.